This T cell receptor beta chain was sequenced for a study of T cell responses to AZD1222 COVID-19 vaccine (dated by TCRdb to the early 2020s). In terms of the full investigation: AZD1222 recipients whose second dose came at about 4 weeks and those whose second dose came at about 12 weeks were combined into one group, since spike-specific TCR depth and breadth did not differ between the two schedules. TCR sequencing covered roughly 230 trial participants: about 210 given two doses of AZD1222 and around 26 given two doses of MenACWY control vaccine. Trial participants were enrolled by age into 18-55, 56-69 and 70-plus year subgroups, with about 150, 27 and 61 TCR-sequenced participants respectively.

The paper as a whole reports these results and caveats: Conclusions about previously exposed vaccinees were limited because only a handful of AZD1222 recipients were SARS-CoV-2 seropositive at baseline. Participants were mostly white British, with more females than males. The authors suggested clonal diversity may have been underestimated. The vaccine-associated CD4 TCRs covered the entire spike protein, and the dominant responses fell in regions 160-218 and 743-854. A significant rise in spike-specific TCR breadth and depth was observed after two AZD1222 doses relative to day 0 and relative to MenACWY recipients. The 56-69-year group was small, and its depth increase did not reach significance, likely because of low power. Because no samples from the day 14 peak response were available, repertoires could be characterized only after the peak T cell response. Nearly half of unique spike-specific TCRs reportedly recognized epitopes outside regions mutated in the B.1.351 and B.1.1.7 variants.

From its cysteine to its phenylalanine, the CDR3 spans 16 amino acids. Only the CDR3 DNA is retained, 48 bases long and in frame from the first base. Relative to germline, V is missing 2 bases and J is missing 4 bases, with 11 bases of the junction outside any gene match. The germline V gene yields SGDLS for CDR1 and YYNGEE for CDR2. In regard to this clone: Its target antigen remains unknown. No much larger clone exists at a distance of one base, and base qualities are not known.

Explained via the paper, the time point label denotes: baseline before first vaccination. Vaccinee samples were obtained from the UK trials COV001 and COV002, which included a single-blind randomized controlled phase 2/3 trial of AZD1222 (ChAdOx1 nCoV-19) in healthy adults. For TCRbeta chain sequencing, PBMC samples were collected from trial participants at day 0 and at day 28 after the second dose. The CDR3 regions of human TCRbeta chains were analyzed by immunosequencing. The source study handled its data this way. TCRs in the repertoires were compared against a reference library of SARS-CoV-2-specific TCRs that had been generated with the MIRA antigen-specificity platform. Breadth meant the fraction of unique TCRs that were SARS-CoV-2-associated, whereas depth meant the fraction of total T cells that were SARS-CoV-2-associated. Using the MIRA data, each spike-specific TCR was assigned both to the spike region to which the TCR was reactive and to a CD4 or CD8 class. Log10-transformed breadth and depth values were compared by one-way ANOVA with Sidak's multiple comparisons tests. TCRdb holds this immuneACCESS table with in-frame rearrangements only. Some clones are missing; in checked studies, unresolved V genes explain under half, and the rest has no known cause. V, J and clone size reflect that table, while D and trimming were determined from the DNA. Recorded for this sample are about 28,000 clones; 89% of them occurred a single time. Around 1.2% of the sample rests with the top ten.

The sample here was peripheral blood, taken on day 0 of AZD1222 vaccination. The rearranged chain carries TRBV9 and TRBJ1-1, and TRBD1 matches 7 of the central bases. The sequence came from an adult in good health. The nucleotide sequence is TGTGCCAGCAGCGTGGTTCCGGGACAGCGGGGCACTGAAGCTTTCTTT. It translates as CASSVVPGQRGTEAFF.